This T cell receptor beta chain derives from a study of tumor-infiltrating lymphocytes in primary liver carcinoma. As for the study in general: Men and women, 30 to 69 years of age, made up the patients.

V was clipped by 0 bases and J by 3 bases; unmatched bases: 0. The CDR3 is 14 residues long. CDR1 SGHNT and CDR2 YYREEE come from the germline V gene (reference sequence). Whole-study results and caveats: Compared with blood, tumor repertoires held significantly more in their top 250 clones.

This clonotype has at least ten counts. Antigen unknown. Between about 17 and 34 mg of unsorted bulk tissue served as the source from which RNA and DNA were co-extracted. Donors were untreated and chronically infected with HBV. Each tumor sample had over 85% viable tumor cells. TCR beta cDNA came from about 0.55 ug total RNA, primed with a constant-region primer. For TCR beta, libraries were produced by three nested multiplex PCR rounds using slightly modified ARM-PCR. The first two PCR rounds used TRBV1-TRBV30 primers with a Cbeta primer, approximately 10 cycles each. MiXCR, applied by TCRdb to the multiplex PCR reads, yields one record per CDR3 protein. The sample includes under 90,000 distinct CDR3 sequences, 72% of them seen just once.

The chain joins TRBV5-4 to TRBJ2-7; the match to TRBD2 covers 10 bases. This sequence was found in a man aged 40-49 years with primary liver carcinoma and hepatitis B virus infection. The source material was liver tumor tissue from sampling region 1. Regarding subset: tumor region T1, superior pole. The CDR3 is CASSLGTSGYEQYF. In DNA form, the CDR3 reads TGTGCCAGCAGCTTGGGGACTAGCGGCTACGAGCAGTACTTC. Based on the CDR3 plus reference TRBV5-4 and TRBJ2-7, the full variable domain is ETGVTQSPTHLIKTRGQQVTLRCSSQSGHNTVSWYQQALGQGPQFIFQYYREEENGRGNFPPRFSGLQFPNYSSELNVNALELDDSALYLCASSLGTSGYEQYFGPGTRLTVT.